This TCR beta chain derives from a study of T-cell memory formation after mild COVID-19. General observations from the study: Pre-infection memory harbored some responding clones, suggesting cross-reactive memory joined. Later expanders leaned toward CD4+, whereas clones contracting from day 15 to 85 were balanced CD4/CD8. Still unconfirmed is whether the second-wave clones peaking on day 37 recognized SARS-CoV-2.

Trimming cost V 4 bases and J 3 bases; bases outside gene matches: 5. CDR3 length: 15 residues. Germline CDR1 is SGHTA and CDR2 is FQGNSA. One entry per CDR3 protein results from TCRdb running MiXCR on the 5' RACE reads. The sample carries about 90,000 distinct CDR3 sequences, about 13% recorded once. For this clonotype: As yet, its antigen is unknown.

The rearrangement joins TRBV7-2 to TRBJ2-1; TRBD2 aligns across 8 bases. The specimen sequenced was PBMCs or a T cell subset sorted from them (not recorded which). This TCR derives from an adult woman who had mild COVID-19 (a few samples of this study predate the infection). Cell type and time point are not known. CDR3 sequence: CASSSEAGDYNEQFF. Here the CDR3 DNA reads TGTGCCAGCAGCTCCGAAGCGGGAGACTACAATGAGCAGTTCTTC.